This TCR beta chain came from a study of T cells after yellow fever vaccination. TCRdb used MiXCR to reprocess the 5' RACE reads, holding one entry per CDR3 protein. This table holds fewer than 450,000 distinct CDR3 sequences, approximately 10% found once. This clonotype was seen a handful of times. The length of the CDR3 is 16 residues. Germline loops: CDR1 SQVTM, CDR2 ANQGSEA. Trimming at V came to 4 bases and at J to 4 bases, leaving 14 bases not matched to a gene. The sequences come from PBMCs, collected on the day of the first yellow fever vaccination. The sequence was obtained from a man aged 18 to 30 who received the YFV17D yellow fever vaccine. The chain employs TRBV29-1 and TRBJ2-3; 7 nucleotides line up with TRBD1. DNA of the CDR3: TGCAGCGTTGGTAGGGTCAGGGGGTGGGTGGCAGATACGCAGTATTTT. This gives the protein CSVGRVRGWVADTQYF.